These 32 T cell receptor beta chains share one sample of origin, sequenced in a study of chemoradiotherapy in HPV16-positive cancers. Some clones are missing from TCRdb's copy, which holds only in-frame ones; the method was immunoSEQ multiplex PCR. The repertoire holds roughly 32,000 clones, with nearly 90% as singletons. Sequencing used blood, obtained from a patient who underwent chemoradiotherapy. These receptors originate from a human donor with HPV-associated anogenital cancer.

This sequence joins TRBV7-2 and TRBJ2-7; TRBD2 agrees at 13 bases. Losses at the gene ends were 5 bases for V and 3 bases for J; bases not matched to a gene: 4. This CDR3 is built from 15 residues. Germline lookup yields CDR1 SGHTA and CDR2 FQGNSA. CDR3 in amino acids: CASSIGTSGNYEQYF. The CDR3 DNA sequence: TGTGCCAGCAGCATTGGGACTAGCGGGAACTACGAGCAGTACTTC.

The chain employs TRBV7-3 and TRBJ2-1, with 8 bases aligning to TRBD2. CDR1 is SGHTA and CDR2 is FQGTGA in the germline V gene. The trim removed 4 bases at V and 8 bases at J, leaving 13 bases unmatched. This CDR3 region has 16 residues. The CDR3, as DNA: TGTGCCAGCAGCTCGGGAGCGGGAGAATTTGAGCATGAGCAGTTCTTC. Protein: CASSSGAGEFEHEQFF. Supplemented by reference TRBV7-3 and TRBJ2-1, the full variable domain reads GAGVSQTPSNKVTEKGKYVELRCDPISGHTALYWYRQSLGQGPEFLIYFQGTGAADDSGLPNDRFFAVRPEGSVSTLKIQRTERGDSAVYLCASSSGAGEFEHEQFFGPGTRLTVL.

The V and J genes are TRBV12-2 and TRBJ2-3; the table's D gene call, TRBD2, was not cross checked with the DNA. TRBV12-2 is reported as a pseudogene. The CDR3 contains 15 residues. The CDR3 loop reads CASRLVPALTDTQYF. CDR3 in DNA: TGTGCAAGTCGCTTAGTTCCAGCGCTAACAGATACGCAGTATTTT.

Only one count was recorded for this clone. The chain has TRBV4-3 and TRBJ2-7, with 7 bases fitting TRBD1. This CDR3 contains 17 residues. The germline V gene encodes CDR1 LGHNA and CDR2 YSLEER. Losses at the gene ends were 0 bases for V and 4 bases for J; bases not matched to a gene: 12. The CDR3 region has the DNA TGCGCCAGCAGCCAAGAACGAAGCCACAGGGGAAGGTACGAGCAGTACTTC. It is translated as CASSQERSHRGRYEQYF.

V and J are TRBV7-9 and TRBJ2-3; 16 nucleotides line up with TRBD2. CDR3 length equals 17 residues. Germline trimming cut 6 bases from V and 4 bases from J; bases unmatched to any gene: 7. The germline V gene has CDR1 SEHNR and CDR2 FQNEAQ (reference sequence). CDR3 in amino acids: CASREPGTSGGADTQYF. For the CDR3, the DNA is TGTGCCAGCAGGGAACCCGGGACTAGCGGGGGGGCAGATACGCAGTATTTT.

The chain joins TRBV5-6 to TRBJ1-6, with 8 bases fitting TRBD1. The CDR3 runs 15 residues. Germline CDR1 SGHDT, CDR2 YYEEEE. The ends lost 2 bases at V and 6 bases at J; junction bases unmatched: 4. CDR3 DNA sequence: TGTGCCAGCAGCTTCTCGGACAGGGTTAATTCACCCCTCCACTTT. Protein: CASSFSDRVNSPLHF.

The gene calls are TRBV5-8 and TRBJ2-7, with D maybe TRBD2 (6 bases). The germline V and J ends were trimmed by 0 bases and 3 bases, with 13 bases remaining between them. The CDR3 contains 15 residues. Per germline, CDR1 SGHTS and CDR2 YDEGEE. This CDR3 is CASSLVVSGVYEQYF. The CDR3 DNA is TGTGCCAGCAGCTTGGTGGTTAGCGGAGTCTACGAGCAGTACTTC.

CDR3 region: CASSLAPGGSNIQYF. In DNA, the CDR3 is TGCGCCAGCAGCTTGGCCCCGGGCGGGTCGAACATTCAGTACTTC. This chain uses TRBV5-1 with TRBJ2-4, with D possibly being TRBD2 (5 bases). V was shortened by 0 bases and J by 7 bases, with 14 bases between the two germline ends. The CDR3 consists of 15 residues. CDR1 and CDR2 from the germline V gene are SGHRS and YFSETQ.

The rearrangement links TRBV4-3 to TRBJ2-7; TRBD1 matches 7 bases. The CDR3 has 15 residues. The ends lost 4 bases at V and 3 bases at J; junction bases unmatched: 9. Looked up from germline, CDR1 is LGHNA and CDR2 is YSLEER. The CDR3 DNA follows: TGCGCCAGCAGCCTCGGACAGGAGCCCCTCTACGAGCAGTACTTC. Translated: CASSLGQEPLYEQYF.

The J gene is TRBJ1-2, the V gene TRBV25-1, with TRBD1 as a possible D gene (5 bases). Trimming pared 9 bases from V and 4 bases from J, leaving 9 bases between. Per the germline V gene, CDR1 is MGHDK and CDR2 is SYGVNS. This CDR3 is 11 amino acids long. CDR3 in amino acids: CASGQGYGYTF. The CDR3 DNA is TGTGCCAGTGGCCAGGGCTATGGCTACACCTTC.

The genes are TRBV7-9 and TRBJ2-5; a possible D gene is TRBD1 (6 bases). The CDR3 has 14 residues. The V and J ends lost 11 bases and 0 bases respectively, with 16 bases between them. CDR1 is SEHNR and CDR2 is FQNEAQ in the germline V gene (reference sequence). CDR3 region: CASGDTRYQETQYF. CDR3 DNA: TGTGCCTCAGGGGACACTAGGTACCAAGAGACCCAGTACTTC.

In this sample, this clone turned up once. The junction departs from the called germline gene at one end, perhaps through a read error. This rearrangement joins TRBV7-2 to TRBJ2-7; D perhaps matches TRBD1 (6 bases). The V gene's germline CDR1 is SGHTA and CDR2 FQGNSA. The CDR3 totals 13 residues. CDR3 sequence: CASRMTGLREQYF. CDR3 in DNA: TGTGCTAGCAGAATGACAGGTTTGAGGGAGCAGTACTTC.

V and J are TRBV5-1 and TRBJ1-4; D unclear. The CDR3 sequence is 15 residues long. Trimming removed 0 bases from V and 0 bases from J, with 6 bases in between. In germline, CDR1 is SGHRS, CDR2 YFSETQ. CDR3 sequence: CASSLARSTNEKLFF. In DNA form, the CDR3 reads TGCGCCAGCAGCTTGGCCAGGTCAACTAATGAAAAACTGTTTTTT. Based on the CDR3 plus reference TRBV5-1 and TRBJ1-4, the full variable domain is KAGVTQTPRYLIKTRGQQVTLSCSPISGHRSVSWYQQTPGQGLQFLFEYFSETQRNKGNFPGRFSGRQFSNSRSEMNVSTLELGDSALYLCASSLARSTNEKLFFGSGTQLSVL.

The chain is built from TRBV7-9 and TRBJ2-5; unclear D gene. Germline V gene sequence: CDR1 SEHNR, CDR2 FQNEAQ (reference sequence). The CDR3 is made up of 15 amino acids. The V end was cut by 5 bases, the J end by 0 bases, with 13 bases between. CDR3 sequence reads: CASSQQSRYQETQYF. CDR3 coding DNA: TGTGCCAGCAGCCAGCAGTCGAGATACCAAGAGACCCAGTACTTC.

J is TRBJ2-1 and V is TRBV5-4; 9 nucleotides agree with TRBD1. The CDR3 runs to 14 residues. CDR1 and CDR2 from the germline V gene are SGHNT and YYREEE (reference sequence). V lost 4 bases and J lost 8; bases outside the gene matches: 7. The CDR3 DNA follows: TGTGCCAGCAGCCCAAGGGACAGGGACCATGAGCAGTTCTTC. Amino acids: CASSPRDRDHEQFF. Full variable domain (remainder filled in from reference TRBV5-4 and TRBJ2-1): ETGVTQSPTHLIKTRGQQVTLRCSSQSGHNTVSWYQQALGQGPQFIFQYYREEENGRGNFPPRFSGLQFPNYSSELNVNALELDDSALYLCASSPRDRDHEQFFGPGTRLTVL.

The V and J genes are TRBV18 and TRBJ2-5; 7 bases align to TRBD2. Germline loops: CDR1 KGHSH, CDR2 LQKENI. The V and J ends lost 3 bases and 3 bases, in that order; junction bases with no gene match: 7. This CDR3 has 15 amino acids. The CDR3 DNA is TGTGCCAGCTCACCGCCGGGGGGTATGAAAGAGACCCAGTACTTC. Encoded protein: CASSPPGGMKETQYF. Filled out from reference TRBV18 and TRBJ2-5, the complete variable domain reads NAGVMQNPRHLVRRRGQEARLRCSPMKGHSHVYWYRQLPEEGLKFMVYLQKENIIDESGMPKERFSAEFPKEGPSILRIQQVVRGDSAAYFCASSPPGGMKETQYFGPGTRLLVL.

This chain uses TRBV6-5 with TRBJ2-3; unclear D gene. Germline assignment: CDR1 MNHEY and CDR2 SVGAGI. This CDR3 contains 15 residues. V was shortened by 7 bases and J by 8 bases, with 22 bases between the two germline ends. The chain's CDR3 is CASISLESRPFTQYF. CDR3 nucleotides: TGTGCCAGCATCTCCTTAGAATCACGTCCTTTTACGCAGTATTTT.

The CDR3 bases are TGCAGCGTTGGTGTTAATGTGCGGACAGGGGTGGGCAATGAGCAGTTCTTC. This sequence encodes CSVGVNVRTGVGNEQFF. The chain employs TRBV29-1 and TRBJ2-1; 9 bases map to TRBD1. CDR1 is SQVTM, CDR2 ANQGSEA, per germline. There are 17 residues in the CDR3. V gave up 4 bases and J gave up 6 bases; unmatched junction bases: 16.

The chain joins TRBV28 to TRBJ1-1; 9 bases align to TRBD1. CDR3 length equals 15 residues. Trimming at V came to 6 bases and at J to 0 bases, leaving 5 bases not matched to a gene. CDR1 and CDR2 (germline): MDHEN, SYDVKM. The DNA for the CDR3 is TGTGCCAGCAGCGGCGGACAGGGGCTGAACACTGAAGCTTTCTTT. Translation: CASSGGQGLNTEAFF.

The rearrangement uses TRBV7-2 and TRBJ1-5, with D unresolved. Germline V lookup: CDR1 SGHTA, CDR2 FQGNSA. The CDR3 contains 15 residues. The V and J ends lost 5 bases and 1 base respectively, with 12 bases between them. CDR3 sequence reads: CASSPQVTSNQPQHF. DNA of the CDR3: TGTGCCAGCAGCCCCCAGGTGACAAGCAATCAGCCCCAGCATTTT.

V and J are TRBV25-1 and TRBJ2-2; 7 positions match TRBD2. Per germline, CDR1 MGHDK and CDR2 SYGVNS. V was clipped by 7 bases and J by 2 bases; unmatched bases: 4. This CDR3 has 14 residues. This CDR3 reads CASIPSGNTGELFF. The CDR3 DNA reads TGTGCCAGCATTCCTAGCGGCAACACCGGGGAGCTGTTTTTT.

This chain connects TRBV7-2 to TRBJ1-6; 8 bases are shared with TRBD1. V lost 1 base, J lost 9 bases, and 5 bases stayed unmatched. There are 15 residues in the CDR3. Germline V gene lookup returns CDR1 SGHTA and CDR2 FQGNSA. CDR3 loop: CASSLVAGGGSPLHF. In DNA, the CDR3 is TGTGCCAGCAGCTTAGTGGCAGGGGGCGGTTCACCCCTCCACTTT.

This clone was picked up one time. The rearrangement uses TRBV5-4 and TRBJ1-6, with 7 bases lining up with TRBD1. The germline V gene encodes CDR1 SGHNT and CDR2 YYREEE (reference sequence). The CDR3 totals 15 residues. V trimming: 4 bases; J trimming: 5 bases; junction bases outside the gene matches: 6. The CDR3 protein is CASSGRDSHNSPLHF. The DNA for the CDR3 is TGTGCCAGCAGCGGCAGGGACAGCCATAATTCACCCCTCCACTTT.

In DNA form, the CDR3 reads TGTGCCAGCAGTGTCGGGGAAGCCAAAAACATTCAGTACTTC. Its translation: CASSVGEAKNIQYF. This chain uses TRBV6-4 with TRBJ2-4, with D tentatively TRBD2 (5 bases). There are 14 residues in the CDR3. The ends were cut back, 4 bases at V and 0 bases at J, with 7 bases in the middle. Germline CDR1 and CDR2: MRHNA and SNTAGT.

V is TRBV6-1 and J is TRBJ1-2; 9 bases match TRBD1. CDR1 MNHNS and CDR2 SASEGT come from the germline V gene. This CDR3 has 14 amino acids. The V and J ends lost 8 bases and 6 bases, in that order; junction bases with no gene match: 10. The CDR3 coding sequence is TGTGCCAGCGGGGGTGGGACAGGGCTCAATGGCTACACCTTC. This sequence encodes CASGGGTGLNGYTF.

V usage is TRBV10-3 and J usage is TRBJ1-4, with a weak D call TRBD1 (5 bases). CDR3 length: 15 residues. V lost 4 bases to trimming and J lost 7 bases, with 16 bases between them. Germline CDR1 reads ENHRY; CDR2 reads SYGVKD. The CDR3 is CAISGGQGSGEKLFF. CDR3 nucleotides: TGTGCCATCAGTGGGGGCCAGGGATCGGGTGAAAAACTGTTTTTT.

The chain has TRBV5-1 and TRBJ1-5; 7 positions match TRBD1. V lost 5 bases and J lost 5; bases outside the gene matches: 7. Per germline, CDR1 SGHRS and CDR2 YFSETQ. The CDR3 totals 14 residues. The CDR3 DNA is TGCGCCAGCAGACCCGGGACAGCTGATCAGCCCCAGCATTTT. Translating gives CASRPGTADQPQHF.

V and J are TRBV18 and TRBJ2-7; TRBD2 matches 7 bases. The CDR3 sequence is 15 residues long. Losses at the gene ends were 0 bases for V and 3 bases for J; bases not matched to a gene: 5. CDR1 is KGHSH, CDR2 LQKENI, per germline. The CDR3 region has the DNA TGTGCCAGCTCACCACCGACGGGGGGATACTACGAGCAGTACTTC. Amino acids: CASSPPTGGYYEQYF.

This clone was detected once. This chain joins TRBV7-2 and TRBJ2-1; tentative D call: TRBD1 (6 bases). The CDR3 sequence is 17 residues long. V shed 1 base and J shed 0 bases, with 13 bases lying between them. Germline CDR1 reads SGHTA; CDR2 reads FQGNSA. CDR3 loop: CASSLEGGFSSYNEQFF. The CDR3 region has the DNA TGTGCCAGCAGCTTAGAAGGGGGATTCAGCTCCTACAATGAGCAGTTCTTC.

CDR3 sequence: CASSAGQNTGELFF. DNA for the CDR3: TGTGCCAGCAGCGCGGGACAGAACACCGGGGAGCTGTTTTTT. The rearrangement joins TRBV9 to TRBJ2-2, with D perhaps TRBD1 (6 bases). This CDR3 is built from 14 residues. CDR1 and CDR2 (germline): SGDLS, YYNGEE. The V gene lost 3 bases and the J gene lost 1 base, with 7 bases spanning the gap. Full variable domain (outside the CDR3, taken from reference TRBV9 and TRBJ2-2): DSGVTQTPKHLITATGQRVTLRCSPRSGDLSVYWYQQSLDQGLQFLIQYYNGEERAKGNILERFSAQQFPDLHSELNLSSLELGDSALYFCASSAGQNTGELFFGEGSRLTVL.

The rearrangement uses TRBV7-7 and TRBJ2-1; D is perhaps TRBD1 or TRBD2 (5 bases each). Germline CDR1 and CDR2: SSHAT and FNYEAQ (reference sequence). Trimming took off 5 bases at V and 7 bases at J, with 18 bases between the two ends. The CDR3 extends over 15 amino acids. The CDR3, as DNA: TGTGCCAGCAGCGTCGGGACGAGGCCTGAGAATGAGCAGTTCTTC. Amino acid sequence: CASSVGTRPENEQFF.

The V gene is TRBV27, the J gene TRBJ2-7, with D unclear. From germline, CDR1 is MNHEY and CDR2 SMNVEV (reference sequence). The V and J ends lost 2 bases and 3 bases respectively, with 11 bases between them. CDR3 size: 14 residues. The CDR3 protein is CASSLVGAIYEQYF. CDR3 bases: TGTGCCAGCAGTTTAGTGGGCGCAATCTACGAGCAGTACTTC.